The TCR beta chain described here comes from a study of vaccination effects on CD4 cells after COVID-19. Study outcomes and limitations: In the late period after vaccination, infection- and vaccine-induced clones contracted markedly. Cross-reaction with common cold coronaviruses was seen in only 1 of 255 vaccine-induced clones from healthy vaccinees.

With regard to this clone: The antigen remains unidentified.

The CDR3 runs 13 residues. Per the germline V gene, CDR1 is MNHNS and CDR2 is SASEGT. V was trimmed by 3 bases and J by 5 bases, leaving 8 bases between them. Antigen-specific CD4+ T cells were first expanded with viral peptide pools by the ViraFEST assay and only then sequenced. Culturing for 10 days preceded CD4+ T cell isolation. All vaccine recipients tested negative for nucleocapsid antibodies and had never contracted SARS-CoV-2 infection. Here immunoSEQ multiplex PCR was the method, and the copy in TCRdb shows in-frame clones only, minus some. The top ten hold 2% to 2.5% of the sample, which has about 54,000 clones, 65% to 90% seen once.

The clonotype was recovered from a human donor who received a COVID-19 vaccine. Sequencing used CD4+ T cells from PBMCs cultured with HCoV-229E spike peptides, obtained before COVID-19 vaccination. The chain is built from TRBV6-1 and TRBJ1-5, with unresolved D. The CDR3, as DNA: TGTGCCAGCAGTGAGGGAATTCATCAGCCCCAGCATTTT. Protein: CASSEGIHQPQHF.